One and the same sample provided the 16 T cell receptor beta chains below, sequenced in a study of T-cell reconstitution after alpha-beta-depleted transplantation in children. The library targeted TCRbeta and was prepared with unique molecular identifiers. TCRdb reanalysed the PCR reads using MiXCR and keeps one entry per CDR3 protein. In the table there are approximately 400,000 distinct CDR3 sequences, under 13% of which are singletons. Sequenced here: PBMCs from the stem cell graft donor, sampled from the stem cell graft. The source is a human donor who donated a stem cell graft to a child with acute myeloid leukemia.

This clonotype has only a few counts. CDR3 in DNA: TGCAGCGTTGCCCCGCCGACTAGCGGGACGACCCAGTACTTC. Residues: CSVAPPTSGTTQYF. The rearrangement uses TRBV29-1 and TRBJ2-5; 11 positions match TRBD2. V was pared by 4 bases and J by 7 bases, with 8 bases of the junction left unmatched. This CDR3 comprises 14 residues. In germline, CDR1 is SQVTM, CDR2 ANQGSEA.

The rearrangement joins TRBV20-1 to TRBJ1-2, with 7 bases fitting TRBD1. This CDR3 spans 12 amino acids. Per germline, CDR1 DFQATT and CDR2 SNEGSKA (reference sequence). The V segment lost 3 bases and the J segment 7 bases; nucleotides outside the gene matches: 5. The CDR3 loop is CSASDQGVGYTF. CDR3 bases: TGCAGTGCTAGTGACCAGGGGGTTGGCTACACCTTC.

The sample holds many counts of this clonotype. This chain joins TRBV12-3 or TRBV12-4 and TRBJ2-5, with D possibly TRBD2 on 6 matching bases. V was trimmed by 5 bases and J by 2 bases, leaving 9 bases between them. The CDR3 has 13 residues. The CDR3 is CASSGGIQETQYF. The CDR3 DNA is TGTGCCAGCAGTGGGGGGATTCAAGAGACCCAGTACTTC.

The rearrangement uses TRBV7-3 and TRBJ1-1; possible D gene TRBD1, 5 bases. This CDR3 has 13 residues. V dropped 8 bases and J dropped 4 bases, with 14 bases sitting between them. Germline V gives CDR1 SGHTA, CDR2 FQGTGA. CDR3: CASASLGGTEAFF. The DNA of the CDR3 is TGTGCCAGCGCTTCCTTGGGGGGCACTGAAGCTTTCTTT.

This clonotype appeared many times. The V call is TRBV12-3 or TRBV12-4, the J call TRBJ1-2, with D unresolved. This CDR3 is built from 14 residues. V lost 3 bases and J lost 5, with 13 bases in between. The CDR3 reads CASSFFGVSYGYTF. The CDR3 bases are TGTGCCAGCAGTTTTTTCGGGGTATCATATGGCTACACCTTC.

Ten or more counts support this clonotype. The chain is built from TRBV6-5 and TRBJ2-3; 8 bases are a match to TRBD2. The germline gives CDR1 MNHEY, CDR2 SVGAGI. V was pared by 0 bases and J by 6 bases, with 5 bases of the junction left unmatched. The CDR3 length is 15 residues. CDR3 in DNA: TGTGCCAGCAGTTACTCGGAAGCGGGAGCGGATACGCAGTATTTT. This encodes CASSYSEAGADTQYF.

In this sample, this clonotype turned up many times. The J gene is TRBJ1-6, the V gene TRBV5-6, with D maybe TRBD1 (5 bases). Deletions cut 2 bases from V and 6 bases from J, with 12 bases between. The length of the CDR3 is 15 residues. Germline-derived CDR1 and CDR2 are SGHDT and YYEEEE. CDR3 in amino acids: CASSFRQTFNSPLHF. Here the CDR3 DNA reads TGTGCCAGCAGCTTTCGACAGACCTTTAATTCACCCCTCCACTTT.

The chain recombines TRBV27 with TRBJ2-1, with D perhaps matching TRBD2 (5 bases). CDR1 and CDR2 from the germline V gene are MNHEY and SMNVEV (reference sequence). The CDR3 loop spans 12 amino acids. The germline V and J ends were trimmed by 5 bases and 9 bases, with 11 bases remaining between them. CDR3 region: CASSHARGEQFF. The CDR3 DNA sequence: TGTGCCAGCAGTCACGCTCGGGGTGAGCAGTTCTTC.

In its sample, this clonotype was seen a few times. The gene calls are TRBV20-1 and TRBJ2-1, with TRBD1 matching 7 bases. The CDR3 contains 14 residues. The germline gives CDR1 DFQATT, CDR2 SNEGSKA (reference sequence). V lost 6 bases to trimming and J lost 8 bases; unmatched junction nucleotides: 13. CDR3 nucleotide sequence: TGCAGTGCAATACATCTAACAGGGGCGGATGAGCAGTTCTTC. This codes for CSAIHLTGADEQFF.

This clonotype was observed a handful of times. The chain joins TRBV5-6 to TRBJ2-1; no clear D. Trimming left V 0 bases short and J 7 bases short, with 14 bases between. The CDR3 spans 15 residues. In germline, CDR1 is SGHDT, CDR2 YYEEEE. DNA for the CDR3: TGTGCCAGCAGCTTGGGGGTAGCCGGCTGGAATGAGCAGTTCTTC. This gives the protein CASSLGVAGWNEQFF.

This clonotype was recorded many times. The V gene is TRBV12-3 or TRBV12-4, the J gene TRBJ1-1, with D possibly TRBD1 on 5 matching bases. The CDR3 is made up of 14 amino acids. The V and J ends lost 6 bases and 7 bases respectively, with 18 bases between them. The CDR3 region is CASSLGPQGLEAFF. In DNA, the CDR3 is TGTGCCAGCAGCTTGGGACCTCAGGGCCTTGAAGCTTTCTTT.

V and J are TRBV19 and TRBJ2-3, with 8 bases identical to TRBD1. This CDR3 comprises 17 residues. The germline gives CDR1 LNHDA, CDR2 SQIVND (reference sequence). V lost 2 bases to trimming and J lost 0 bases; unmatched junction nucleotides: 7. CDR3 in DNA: TGTGCCAGTAGTATAATGTTTGGGACAGGAAGCACAGATACGCAGTATTTT. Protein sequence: CASSIMFGTGSTDTQYF.

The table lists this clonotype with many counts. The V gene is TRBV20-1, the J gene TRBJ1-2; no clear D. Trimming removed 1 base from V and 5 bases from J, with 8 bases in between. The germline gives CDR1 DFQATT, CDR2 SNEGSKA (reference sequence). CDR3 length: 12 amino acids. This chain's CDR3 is CSARAGIYGYTF. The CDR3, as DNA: TGCAGTGCTAGAGCCGGGATATATGGCTACACCTTC.

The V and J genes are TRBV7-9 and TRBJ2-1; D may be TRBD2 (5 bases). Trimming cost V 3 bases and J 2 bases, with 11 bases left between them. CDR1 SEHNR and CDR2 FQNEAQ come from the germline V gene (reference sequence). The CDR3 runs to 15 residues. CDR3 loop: CASSFREPAYNEQFF. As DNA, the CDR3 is TGTGCCAGCAGCTTTAGGGAGCCAGCCTACAATGAGCAGTTCTTC.

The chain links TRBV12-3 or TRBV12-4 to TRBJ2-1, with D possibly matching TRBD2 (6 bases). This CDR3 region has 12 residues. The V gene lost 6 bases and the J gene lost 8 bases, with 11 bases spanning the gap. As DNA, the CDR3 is TGTGCCAGCAGCAGACTAGGGGATGAGCAGTTCTTC. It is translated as CASSRLGDEQFF.

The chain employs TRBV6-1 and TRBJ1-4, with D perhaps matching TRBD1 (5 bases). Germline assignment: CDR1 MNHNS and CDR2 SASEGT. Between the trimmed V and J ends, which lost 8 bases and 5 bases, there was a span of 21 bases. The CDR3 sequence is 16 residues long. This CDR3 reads CASGSTSGGYNEKLFF. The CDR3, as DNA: TGTGCCAGCGGCTCTACCTCGGGGGGGTACAATGAAAAACTGTTTTTT.